In this sample, the clone carrying this TCR beta chain turned up many times. The data originate from a study of T-cell memory formation after mild COVID-19. Using its own MiXCR run on the 5' RACE reads, TCRdb lists one record per CDR3 protein. Here the sample spans about 200,000 distinct CDR3 sequences, just over 9.5% being singletons. Trimming removed 5 bases from V and 1 base from J, with 12 bases in between. This CDR3 contains 15 residues. The germline gives CDR1 SGHVS, CDR2 FNYEAQ. This TCR was recovered from a man between 18 and 35 years old who had mild COVID-19 (a few samples of this study predate the infection). Cell type and time point are not known. Sequenced: PBMCs or a T cell subset sorted from them (not recorded which). The chain recombines TRBV7-6 with TRBJ2-1, with D possibly being TRBD1 or TRBD2 (6 bases each). The CDR3 DNA reads TGTGCCAGCAGCCCAGGAGGGGGGTCCTACAATGAGCAGTTCTTC. Translated: CASSPGGGSYNEQFF.